These 10 T cell receptor beta chains were all obtained from the same sample, sequenced in a study of graft-versus-host responses after intestinal transplantation. The table came from immunoSEQ multiplex PCR; TCRdb's copy has only in-frame clones and leaves some out. The repertoire holds about 120,000 clones, with over 85% as singletons. No antigens are known for them. The sample was unstimulated CD8+ T cells sorted from spleen or lymph node cells, taken before intestinal transplant. The receptors were sampled from a human donor who received an intestinal transplant.

The V call is TRBV5-4, the J call TRBJ2-7, with 7 bases aligning to TRBD2. With V trimmed by 4 bases and J by 2 bases, 12 bases remained unmatched. The CDR3 is made up of 16 amino acids. Germline V gene sequence: CDR1 SGHNT, CDR2 YYREEE (reference sequence). The CDR3 sequence is CASSGSTGTKTYEQYF. CDR3 DNA: TGTGCCAGCAGCGGTTCTACCGGGACTAAAACCTACGAGCAGTACTTC.

The CDR3 reads CASSVKQGWTDTQYF. CDR3 nucleotides: TGTGCCAGCAGCGTCAAACAGGGGTGGACAGATACGCAGTATTTT. This sequence joins TRBV9 and TRBJ2-3, with 7 bases identical to TRBD1. V was pared by 2 bases and J by 3 bases, with 6 bases of the junction left unmatched. CDR1 is SGDLS, CDR2 YYNGEE, per germline. The CDR3 runs 15 residues.

The chain joins TRBV7-9 to TRBJ2-3; D possibly matches TRBD1 or TRBD2 (5 bases each). Germline loops: CDR1 SEHNR, CDR2 FQNEAQ (reference sequence). The CDR3 totals 15 residues. V lost 5 bases to trimming and J lost 3 bases, with 15 bases between them. The CDR3 DNA reads as TGTGCCAGCAGCCCGACCGGGACGTATACAGATACGCAGTATTTT. Translating gives CASSPTGTYTDTQYF.

The V and J genes are TRBV27 and TRBJ2-4; D uncertain. The CDR3 loop spans 15 amino acids. Trimming pared 4 bases from V and 0 bases from J, leaving 10 bases between. The germline CDR1 and CDR2 sequences are MNHEY and SMNVEV (reference sequence). Here the CDR3 DNA reads TGTGCCAGCAGTTATAACAGACTAGCCAAAAACATTCAGTACTTC. Its translation: CASSYNRLAKNIQYF.

This chain uses TRBV7-9 with TRBJ2-7; TRBD2 might be the D (6 bases). The CDR3 covers 14 residues. The V gene's germline CDR1 is SEHNR and CDR2 FQNEAQ (reference sequence). V was clipped by 5 bases and J by 0 bases, with 11 bases between them. The CDR3 nucleotides are TGTGCCAGCAGCCCCCTAGCGACCTCCTACGAGCAGTACTTC. It yields the protein CASSPLATSYEQYF.

V and J are TRBV7-3 and TRBJ2-1; 8 positions match TRBD1. V lost 2 bases to trimming and J lost 0 bases; unmatched junction nucleotides: 0. Germline V gives CDR1 SGHTA, CDR2 FQGTGA. This CDR3 region has 15 residues. This CDR3 is CASSLGTGSYNEQFF. CDR3 nucleotides: TGTGCCAGCAGCTTAGGGACAGGCTCCTACAATGAGCAGTTCTTC.

This clone appeared a few times. The rearrangement uses TRBV19 and TRBJ2-7; no clear D. Between the trimmed V and J ends, which lost 5 bases and 3 bases, there was a span of 14 bases. The CDR3 has 14 amino acids. Germline V gives CDR1 LNHDA, CDR2 SQIVND (reference sequence). DNA for the CDR3: TGTGCCAGTAGTCTCTCCGTCGGCCGCTACGAGCAGTACTTC. It yields the protein CASSLSVGRYEQYF.

This sequence joins TRBV11-2 and TRBJ2-7, with D perhaps TRBD1 or TRBD2 (6 bases each). CDR3 length equals 17 residues. In germline, CDR1 is SGHAT, CDR2 FQNNGV. The V and J ends lost 1 base and 3 bases respectively, with 19 bases between them. CDR3 region: CASSLGPPQGGDYEQYF. CDR3 DNA sequence: TGTGCCAGCAGCTTAGGCCCCCCACAGGGCGGGGACTACGAGCAGTACTTC.

This clone was seen a handful of times. This chain links TRBV4-1 with TRBJ2-7; 8 nucleotides align to TRBD1. CDR1 and CDR2 from the germline V gene are MGHRA and YSYEKL. After removal of 0 bases from V and 7 bases from J, the junction contained 11 bases not matched to a gene. This CDR3 has 16 amino acids. CDR3 bases: TGCGCCAGCAGCCAAGAACCACAGGGGGGTTGGTGGGAGCAGTACTTC. Its protein product is CASSQEPQGGWWEQYF.

This sequence joins TRBV4-2 and TRBJ2-7; D perhaps matches TRBD2 (5 bases). The V end was cut by 0 bases, the J end by 1 base, with 10 bases between. This CDR3 is built from 15 residues. The V gene's germline CDR1 is LGHNA and CDR2 YNFKEQ. Here the CDR3 reads CASSQEGLISYEQYF. The CDR3 nucleotides are TGTGCCAGCAGCCAAGAAGGACTTATATCCTACGAGCAGTACTTC.